This is a list of T cell receptor beta chains from one sample in a study of response to subunit inactivated influenza vaccine. TCRdb re-called the RT-PCR reads through MiXCR, storing one row per CDR3 protein. Altogether roughly 190,000 distinct CDR3 sequences are present, approximately 15% being singletons, with the ten largest covering under 30%. The sample consisted of CD8+ T cells sorted from PBMCs, taken roughly 5 days after vaccination. These receptors came from a man over 45 who received an inactivated influenza vaccine. Both conserved end residues are part of each CDR3. Fields, in order: D gene, clone size, J gene, V gene, CDR3 DNA, CDR3 protein. The D gene is left open where the match is weak. Clone size, where shown, is once, few, many, or a class for clones that have expanded.

>.|few|TRBJ2-1|TRBV11-2
TGTGCCAGCAGCTTGGGGGACTTATCTCCCTACGGCAATGAGCAGTTCTTC
CASSLGDLSPYGNEQFF
>.|many|TRBJ1-4|TRBV7-9
TGTGCCAGCAGCTCTACGGGACCTAATGAAAAACTGTTTTTT
CASSSTGPNEKLFF
>.|once|TRBJ1-5|TRBV7-9
TGTGCCAGCAGTCCAGGGGCTAATCAGCCCCAGCATTTT
CASSPGANQPQHF
>.|few|TRBJ2-5|TRBV4-1
TGCGCCAGCAGTCCGGTGGGGGTGGGGGAGACCCAGTACTTC
CASSPVGVGETQYF
>TRBD2|.|TRBJ2-1|TRBV20-1
TGCAGTGCTCCTACTAGCGGGGGTCCTTGCTCCTACAATGAGCAGTTCTTC
CSAPTSGGPCSYNEQFF
>.|.|TRBJ1-4|TRBV10-3
TGTGCCATCAGTGAAACCGGGAACAATGAAAAACTGTTTTTT
CAISETGNNEKLFF
>.|few|TRBJ2-7|TRBV5-6
TGTGCCAGCAGCTCCGGGGGCAGGAACTACGAGCAGTACTTC
CASSSGGRNYEQYF
>.|.|TRBJ1-1|TRBV28
TGTGCCAGCAGTCCCAGTCTGAACACTGAAGCTTTCTTT
CASSPSLNTEAFF
>TRBD2|.|TRBJ2-2|TRBV9
TGTGCCAGCAGAATTACTAGCGGGCCGCGAACCGGGGAGCTGTTTTTT
CASRITSGPRTGELFF
>.|.|TRBJ2-7|TRBV20-1
TGCAGTGCTAGAAAATGGGGGTCGCCCTCCTACGAGCAGTACTTC
CSARKWGSPSYEQYF
>.|few|TRBJ2-5|TRBV29-1
TGCAGCGTTGAAGATAAGAGGCTTGGTGGAGAGACCCAGTACTTC
CSVEDKRLGGETQYF
>TRBD2|.|TRBJ2-5|TRBV7-9
TGTGCCAGCAGGTTAGCGGGACTTCAAGAGACCCAGTACTTC
CASRLAGLQETQYF
>.|few|TRBJ2-7|TRBV27
TGTGCCAGCAGCCTGAGCCCTCTAGCCTACGAGCAGTACTTC
CASSLSPLAYEQYF
>.|few|TRBJ2-2|TRBV20-1
TGCAGTGCGGAGGGGACCTCGAACACCGGGGAGCTGTTTTTT
CSAEGTSNTGELFF
>.|.|TRBJ2-1|TRBV5-6
TGTGCCAGCAGCTTGGAGCGACGTAGGCTCAATGAGCAGTTCTTC
CASSLERRRLNEQFF
>.|many|TRBJ2-1|TRBV29-1
TGCAGCGTTGAGGGTCAGGGGAGCTCCTACAATGAGCAGTTCTTC
CSVEGQGSSYNEQFF
>.|few|TRBJ1-2|TRBV5-5
TGTGCCAGCAGCGCGTACGAGACAGCCTTTTATGGCTACACCTTC
CASSAYETAFYGYTF
>TRBD2|.|TRBJ2-1|TRBV4-1
TGCGCCAGCAGCCAAGCTCTAGCGGGGGGCCGCTCCTACAATGAGCAGTTCTTC
CASSQALAGGRSYNEQFF
>TRBD2|.|TRBJ2-7|TRBV29-1
TGCAGCGCCGGGACTAGCGGGAACGAGCAGTACTTC
CSAGTSGNEQYF
>.|.|TRBJ1-1|TRBV4-3
TGCGCCAGCAGCCAAGGGGGCGCGAACACTGAAGCTTTCTTT
CASSQGGANTEAFF
>.|few|TRBJ2-7|TRBV7-2
TGTGCCAGCAGCTTCACGAACGTCGAGCAGTACTTC
CASSFTNVEQYF
>TRBD1|.|TRBJ2-2|TRBV19
TGTGCCAGTAGCAAGGACAGGGCGAACACCGGGGAGCTGTTTTTT
CASSKDRANTGELFF
>.|.|TRBJ2-1|TRBV7-9
TGTGCCACCGGTAGTATAAGGGCCCCCTCCTACAATGAGCAGTTCTTC
CATGSIRAPSYNEQFF
>.|.|TRBJ2-3|TRBV20-1
TGCAGTGCTCTGAGGGCCCCAGATACGCAGTATTTT
CSALRAPDTQYF
>TRBD1|few|TRBJ2-2|TRBV4-1
TGCGCCAGCAGCCAAGTCCTTGCCGGGACAGTCGGAACCGGGGAGCTGTTTTTT
CASSQVLAGTVGTGELFF
>.|few|TRBJ1-6|TRBV12-3/TRBV12-4
TGTGCCAGCAGTTTAGAGGCAAATTCACCCCTCCACTTT
CASSLEANSPLHF
>TRBD2|few|TRBJ2-1|TRBV4-3
TGCGCCAGCAGCCAAGAACTAGCGGGAATCAATGAGCAGTTCTTC
CASSQELAGINEQFF
>.|.|TRBJ2-7|TRBV28
TGTGCCAGCAGCTATCCCCGACTCGGGTATCCGGGCGAGCAGTACTTC
CASSYPRLGYPGEQYF
>.|many|TRBJ2-2|TRBV10-3
TGTGCCATCCAAACAGGGATGCGGGACACCGGGGAGCTGTTTTTT
CAIQTGMRDTGELFF
>.|medium-sized|TRBJ2-7|TRBV4-2
TGTGCCAGCAGTCAATGGATTTCCTACGAGCAGTACTTC
CASSQWISYEQYF
>TRBD2|few|TRBJ2-1|TRBV2
TGTGCCAGCACCGGGACTAGCGGGTCGCATGAGCAGTTCTTC
CASTGTSGSHEQFF
>TRBD1|many|TRBJ1-1|TRBV29-1
TGCGCTTCGGCAGGGGGCCAGGGGAACACTGAAGCTTTCTTT
CASAGGQGNTEAFF
>.|.|TRBJ2-1|TRBV6-5
TGTGCCAGCAGTTACGCGGGGTTCAGGACAGTCTACAATGAGCAGTTCTTC
CASSYAGFRTVYNEQFF
>.|.|TRBJ2-2|TRBV28
TGTGCCAGCAAGGGACTGGGGGGTTCGAACACCGGGGAGCTGTTTTTT
CASKGLGGSNTGELFF
>.|.|TRBJ2-7|TRBV14
TGTGCCACCCCGGACAGTCCTTACGAGCAGTACTTC
CATPDSPYEQYF
>.|.|TRBJ2-3|TRBV7-6
TGTGCCAGCAGAAAACAACCGGGTGCGACTCGAACAGATACGCAGTATTTT
CASRKQPGATRTDTQYF
>.|.|TRBJ2-3|TRBV20-1
TGCAGTGCTAGAGTCTCATCAGATACGCAGTATTTT
CSARVSSDTQYF
>.|few|TRBJ2-6|TRBV6-1
TGTGCCAGCAGAAGAAGGGGCCTTGGGGCCAACGTCCTGACTTTC
CASRRRGLGANVLTF
>TRBD1|.|TRBJ1-6|TRBV10-3
TGTGCCATCAGTGGGACAGGGGTCCTTTCGAGTAATTCACCCCTCCACTTT
CAISGTGVLSSNSPLHF
>.|few|TRBJ1-4|TRBV27
TGTGCCAGCAGTTTATTCCCGGGGGCGGTTGAAAAACTGTTTTTT
CASSLFPGAVEKLFF
>.|few|TRBJ1-5|TRBV6-5
TGTGCCAGCAGTTACAATTTCAATCAGCCCCAGCATTTT
CASSYNFNQPQHF
>.|many|TRBJ2-1|TRBV28
TGTGCCAGCAGTTACTTACCTCCTCGGACAGAGCACAATGAGCAGTTCTTC
CASSYLPPRTEHNEQFF
>TRBD2|.|TRBJ2-7|TRBV20-1
TGCAGTGCTAGAGAGAAACTAGCGGGAAATCCCTACGAGCAGTACTTC
CSAREKLAGNPYEQYF
>TRBD1|few|TRBJ2-5|TRBV18
TGTGCCAGCTCACCAGGGACAGGGGAGTTGGTTTTCAATCTGGAGACCCAGTACTTC
CASSPGTGELVFNLETQYF
>TRBD1|few|TRBJ2-3|TRBV29-1
TGCAGCGGACGCGGGACAGGGGGAACAGATACGCAGTATTTT
CSGRGTGGTDTQYF
>.|.|TRBJ2-7|TRBV6-1
TGTGCCAGCAGGGAGGACAGCTACGAGCAGTACTTC
CASREDSYEQYF
>TRBD2|few|TRBJ2-3|TRBV24-1
TGTGCCACCAGTGATAATCCGGGACTAGCGGGAGTTTTGGATACGCAGTATTTT
CATSDNPGLAGVLDTQYF